The clone carrying this T cell receptor beta chain came up a few times. What it recognizes is unknown. The sample belongs to a study of T cell responses to AZD1222 COVID-19 vaccine. Overall study results and limits: With dominance at 160-218 and 743-854, vaccine-associated CD4 TCRs spanned spike. Just six AZD1222 recipients were seropositive at baseline.

The CDR3 totals 16 residues. With 0 bases clipped from V and 1 base from J, the junction kept 7 bases outside the gene matches. The germline gives CDR1 SGHRS, CDR2 YFSETQ. Clones were read by immunoSEQ multiplex PCR, and TCRdb kept only the in-frame ones, dropping some. Among roughly 100,000 clones listed, roughly 91% were seen once. The source of this sequence is an adult in good health. The rearrangement joins TRBV5-1 to TRBJ2-7, with TRBD1 matching over 7 bases. Sample: peripheral blood, taken on day 0 of AZD1222 vaccination. The CDR3 DNA reads TGCGCCAGCAGCTTGGCCGGGACAGACAATTCCTACGAGCAGTACTTC. It is translated as CASSLAGTDNSYEQYF.